These 32 T cell receptor beta chains were all obtained from the same sample, sequenced in a study of neoadjuvant anti-PD-1 for oral cavity cancer. Described time point: after neoadjuvant nivolumab, at surgical resection. Generated by immunoSEQ multiplex PCR, the TCRdb table keeps only in-frame clones and is missing some. This sample yields 11,000 to 15,000 clones, of which 75% are seen a single time; roughly 2% belongs to the top ten. The sequenced sample was PBMCs, obtained after nivolumab (anti-PD-1) treatment. These receptors were taken from a person aged 35 to 85 with oral cavity squamous cell carcinoma.

A note on this clone: Relative to the germline gene, one junction end is altered; a read error may explain this. The rearrangement joins TRBV10-3 to TRBJ1-5, with TRBD1 as a possible D gene (5 bases). The CDR3 extends over 14 amino acids. Germline CDR1 is ENHRY and CDR2 is SYGVKD. CDR3 in DNA: TGTGCCAGCAGTGAAGAGGGGCCCCCTCAGCCCCAGCATTTT. This encodes CASSEEGPPQPQHF.

V gene TRBV6-1 combines with J gene TRBJ1-1; a possible D gene is TRBD1 (6 bases). V was clipped by 6 bases and J by 3 bases, with 11 bases between them. Germline CDR1 reads MNHNS; CDR2 reads SASEGT. CDR3 length: 13 amino acids. The CDR3 here is CASRGGLYTEAFF. CDR3 nucleotides: TGTGCCAGCAGGGGGGGGCTGTACACTGAAGCTTTCTTT.

The table lists this clone with a few counts. The chain carries TRBV2 and TRBJ1-4, with D possibly matching TRBD1 (5 bases). The V end lost 4 bases, the J end lost 4 bases, and 19 bases lay between the germline ends. Germline CDR1 SNHLY, CDR2 FYNNEI. The CDR3 length is 17 residues. The CDR3, as DNA: TGTGCCAGCAGTGCCCATGGGGTGCGGGACGGTAATGAAAAACTGTTTTTT. It specifies CASSAHGVRDGNEKLFF. Using reference TRBV2 and TRBJ1-4 for the parts outside the CDR3, the full variable domain is EPEVTQTPSHQVTQMGQEVILRCVPISNHLYFYWYRQILGQKVEFLVSFYNNEISEKSEIFDDQFSVERPDGSNFTLKIRSTKLEDSAMYFCASSAHGVRDGNEKLFFGSGTQLSVL.

The chain links TRBV5-1 to TRBJ2-1; 11 positions agree with TRBD2. CDR1 is SGHRS, CDR2 YFSETQ, per germline. This CDR3 has 18 residues. V lost 0 bases to trimming and J lost 2 bases; unmatched junction nucleotides: 7. This CDR3 reads CASSLALAGGNTYNEQFF. The DNA for the CDR3 is TGCGCCAGCAGCTTGGCTCTAGCGGGAGGAAATACCTACAATGAGCAGTTCTTC.

The rearrangement uses TRBV7-8 and TRBJ2-3; D gene uncertain. CDR1 SGHVS and CDR2 FQNEAQ come from the germline V gene. V dropped 1 base and J dropped 6 bases, with 2 bases sitting between them. CDR3 length equals 11 residues. The CDR3 DNA follows: TGTGCCAGCAGCTTAGACGATACGCAGTATTTT. Residues: CASSLDDTQYF.

The gene calls are TRBV6-4 and TRBJ2-1, with 11 positions matching TRBD2. The CDR3 has 15 amino acids. V lost 6 bases to trimming and J lost 4 bases; unmatched junction nucleotides: 5. Per germline, CDR1 MRHNA and CDR2 SNTAGT. The CDR3 nucleotides read TGTGCCAGCAGCGCCGGGACTAGCGGATACAATGAGCAGTTCTTC. This sequence encodes CASSAGTSGYNEQFF.

The chain couples TRBV5-1 to TRBJ1-2; D is possibly TRBD1 (5 bases). The CDR3 is 14 residues long. V was shortened by 0 bases and J by 7 bases, with 13 bases between the two germline ends. From germline, CDR1 is SGHRS and CDR2 YFSETQ. This CDR3 is CASSLAEGRGGYTF. As DNA, the CDR3 is TGCGCCAGCAGCTTGGCAGAGGGAAGGGGTGGCTACACCTTC.

The rearrangement uses TRBV2 and TRBJ2-5; 7 nucleotides align to TRBD1. Germline V gives CDR1 SNHLY, CDR2 FYNNEI. This CDR3 has 14 residues. Trimming at V came to 8 bases and at J to 4 bases, leaving 10 bases not matched to a gene. The CDR3 nucleotides are TGTGCCAGCGGGGCACAGGGGATAAGAGAGACCCAGTACTTC. Encoded protein: CASGAQGIRETQYF.

The chain recombines TRBV11-1 with TRBJ2-7; no clear D. The V end lost 3 bases, the J end lost 6 bases, and 9 bases lay between the germline ends. CDR3 size: 12 residues. In germline, CDR1 is SGHAT, CDR2 FQDESV (reference sequence). CDR3: CASSFSESEQYF. The CDR3 DNA sequence: TGTGCCAGCAGCTTCAGCGAGTCCGAGCAGTACTTC.

This chain uses TRBV10-3 with TRBJ2-1; D is undetermined. The CDR3 contains 16 residues. Per the germline V gene, CDR1 is ENHRY and CDR2 is SYGVKD. V was trimmed by 6 bases and J by 10 bases, leaving 25 bases between them. DNA for the CDR3: TGTGCCATCAGGGAGAAACAATGGAGCAGGTCCAGCGAGCAGTTCTTC. Protein sequence: CAIREKQWSRSSEQFF.

This clone was detected a few times. This chain joins TRBV19 and TRBJ1-6; possible D gene TRBD1, 5 bases. Looked up from germline, CDR1 is LNHDA and CDR2 is SQIVND (reference sequence). CDR3 length equals 13 residues. Trimming removed 7 bases from V and 7 bases from J, with 11 bases in between. The CDR3: CASTGTFNSPLHF. The CDR3 nucleotides are TGTGCCAGTACGGGGACCTTCAATTCACCCCTCCACTTT.

This sequence joins TRBV7-8 and TRBJ2-7; D tentatively fits TRBD1 or TRBD2 (7 bases each). The V gene's germline CDR1 is SGHVS and CDR2 FQNEAQ. Trimming took off 5 bases at V and 3 bases at J, with 11 bases between the two ends. The CDR3 is made up of 13 amino acids. CDR3 DNA: TGTGCCAGCAGCCCAGGGGGGGGCTACGAGCAGTACTTC. It yields the protein CASSPGGGYEQYF.

Notes on this clone: Other nucleotide sequences from this sample produce the same CDR3. This chain uses TRBV6-1 with TRBJ1-2, with D hard to call. Trimming removed 6 bases from V and 4 bases from J, with 18 bases in between. This CDR3 region has 15 residues. CDR1 MNHNS and CDR2 SASEGT come from the germline V gene. The CDR3 spells CASRTGLDSGYGYTF. CDR3 sequence (DNA): TGTGCCAGCAGGACGGGCCTCGATTCGGGCTATGGCTACACCTTC.

V gene TRBV6-1 combines with J gene TRBJ2-1; D is unclear. The CDR3 has 14 amino acids. Germline assignment: CDR1 MNHNS and CDR2 SASEGT. The V end was cut by 3 bases, the J end by 11 bases, with 17 bases between. CDR3 nucleotides: TGTGCCAGCAGTGAGCTCCCTAGGGTTTTAAAGCAGTTCTTC. The encoded protein is CASSELPRVLKQFF.

The CDR3 is CASRVNTEAFF. DNA of the CDR3: TGTGCCAGCAGAGTGAACACTGAAGCTTTCTTT. The chain uses TRBV2 and TRBJ1-1; D uncertain. The CDR3 length is 11 residues. The germline V gene encodes CDR1 SNHLY and CDR2 FYNNEI. With 6 bases removed from V and 0 bases from J, the gap between germline ends came to 2 bases.

V is TRBV15 and J is TRBJ1-5, with 9 bases identical to TRBD1. This CDR3 region has 20 residues. The trim removed 0 bases at V and 4 bases at J, leaving 16 bases unmatched. Germline CDR1 and CDR2: LNHNV and YYDKDF (reference sequence). The CDR3 here is CATSRDLWQFDRGGNQPQHF. In nucleotides, the CDR3 is TGTGCCACCAGCAGAGATCTTTGGCAATTTGACAGGGGGGGGAATCAGCCCCAGCATTTT.

In the case of this clone: Other DNA sequences in this specimen translate into the identical CDR3. The CDR3 bases are TGTGCCAGCTCCCGGGACAGTAATCAGCCCCAGCATTTT. The encoded protein is CASSRDSNQPQHF. The chain employs TRBV28 and TRBJ1-5, with 7 bases lining up with TRBD1. CDR3 size: 13 residues. The J segment lost 4 bases and the V segment lost 8 bases, leaving 5 bases of the junction unmatched. The V gene's germline CDR1 is MDHEN and CDR2 SYDVKM.

The genes are TRBV19 and TRBJ2-1, with 11 bases identical to TRBD2. CDR1 is LNHDA and CDR2 is SQIVND in the germline V gene (reference sequence). J was trimmed by 9 bases and V by 2 bases; bases with no gene match: 3. The CDR3 runs 14 residues. CDR3 sequence (DNA): TGTGCCAGTAGTATAACTAGCGGGAGTCTTGAGCAGTTCTTC. It specifies CASSITSGSLEQFF.

The J gene is TRBJ2-1, the V gene TRBV7-9, with 7 bases that match TRBD2. The CDR3 extends over 15 amino acids. V was pared by 2 bases and J by 8 bases, with 9 bases of the junction left unmatched. In germline, CDR1 is SEHNR, CDR2 FQNEAQ (reference sequence). The CDR3 nucleotides are TGTGCCAGCAGCTTAAACTACTGGGGGGGAGATGAGCAGTTCTTC. The encoded protein is CASSLNYWGGDEQFF. Full variable domain (remainder filled in from reference TRBV7-9 and TRBJ2-1): DTGVSQNPRHKITKRGQNVTFRCDPISEHNRLYWYRQTLGQGPEFLTYFQNEAQLEKSRLLSDRFSAERPKGSFSTLEIQRTEQGDSAMYLCASSLNYWGGDEQFFGPGTRLTVL.

This clone was detected once. The chain recombines TRBV11-1 with TRBJ2-7, with 8 bases that match TRBD1. Losses at the gene ends were 5 bases for V and 2 bases for J; bases not matched to a gene: 8. This CDR3 comprises 15 residues. Germline values: CDR1 SGHAT, CDR2 FQDESV (reference sequence). The CDR3 region has the DNA TGTGCCAGCAGCATTGACAGGGGCTCCACCTACGAGCAGTACTTC. Its protein is CASSIDRGSTYEQYF.

The chain couples TRBV5-1 to TRBJ2-2; D remains unclear. Germline lookup yields CDR1 SGHRS and CDR2 YFSETQ. The CDR3 covers 14 residues. The V gene lost 1 base and the J gene lost 1 base, with 5 bases spanning the gap. In nucleotides, the CDR3 is TGCGCCAGCAGCTTGAGCCTGAACACCGGGGAGCTGTTTTTT. The encoded protein is CASSLSLNTGELFF.

CDR3 sequence: CASRILNTEAFF. CDR3 coding DNA: TGTGCCAGCAGGATCCTTAACACTGAAGCTTTCTTT. The chain links TRBV28 to TRBJ1-1; no clear D. CDR1 MDHEN and CDR2 SYDVKM come from the germline V gene. Trimming took off 6 bases at V and 2 bases at J, with 7 bases between the two ends. CDR3 length equals 12 residues.

The V and J genes are TRBV6-7 and TRBJ2-7; D unclear. TRBV6-7 is noted as an ORF with a role that remains uncertain. The CDR3 has 11 residues. With 7 bases removed from V and 4 bases from J, the gap between germline ends came to 8 bases. The CDR3 nucleotides are TGTGCCAGCAATCTAGGTTACGAGCAGTACTTC. Translating gives CASNLGYEQYF.

The V gene is TRBV10-3, the J gene TRBJ1-1; a weak D match, TRBD1 (6 bases). Trimming pared 3 bases from V and 5 bases from J, leaving 10 bases between. This CDR3 region has 13 residues. Germline V lookup: CDR1 ENHRY, CDR2 SYGVKD. The CDR3 spells CAISDLGATEAFF. The CDR3 DNA reads as TGTGCCATCAGTGATCTGGGGGCAACTGAAGCTTTCTTT.

This clone showed up just a few times. CDR3 sequence (DNA): TGTGCCAGCAGTTCAAGCTTGAACACTGAAGCTTTCTTT. It encodes CASSSSLNTEAFF. The chain has TRBV28 and TRBJ1-1; no clear D gene. The CDR3 is 13 residues long. Trimming stripped 4 bases from V and 0 bases from J, with 6 bases between. Germline CDR1 MDHEN, CDR2 SYDVKM.

The sample holds one count of this clone. The chain joins TRBV23-1 to TRBJ2-7; 8 positions agree with TRBD1. TRBV23-1 counts as an open reading frame of uncertain function. The CDR3 consists of 14 residues. With V trimmed by 7 bases and J by 2 bases, 7 bases remained unmatched. The DNA of the CDR3 is TGCGCCAGCACTGTCGAGGACAGGGCCTACGAGCAGTACTTC. Amino acids: CASTVEDRAYEQYF.

This clone came up a few times. The V gene is TRBV10-3, the J gene TRBJ2-4, with D possibly TRBD2 on 5 matching bases. In germline, CDR1 is ENHRY, CDR2 SYGVKD. The CDR3 covers 18 residues. V gave up 0 bases and J gave up 2 bases, with 17 bases separating them. CDR3 sequence reads: CAISESMVPRASKNIQYF. CDR3 nucleotide sequence: TGTGCCATCAGTGAGTCGATGGTCCCGAGGGCGTCCAAAAACATTCAGTACTTC.

The chain combines TRBV6-5 with TRBJ1-1; no definite D call. The germline V gene has CDR1 MNHEY and CDR2 SVGAGI. Between the trimmed V and J ends, which lost 0 bases and 8 bases, there was a span of 10 bases. This CDR3 is built from 13 residues. This CDR3 reads CASSYSIATEAFF. Here the CDR3 DNA reads TGTGCCAGCAGTTACTCGATTGCGACGGAAGCTTTCTTT.

V is TRBV6-1 and J is TRBJ1-2, with 8 bases matching TRBD1. The V gene end was trimmed by 4 bases and the J gene end by 4 bases; junction bases not matched to a gene: 8. The CDR3 covers 15 residues. Germline CDR1 reads MNHNS; CDR2 reads SASEGT. Here the CDR3 DNA reads TGTGCCAGCAGTGTAGGGCAGGGGGCGGCCTATGGCTACACCTTC. It specifies CASSVGQGAAYGYTF.

This clone appeared once. The rearrangement links TRBV2 to TRBJ1-4; 8 nucleotides match TRBD1. The CDR3 is 14 residues long. V shed 7 bases and J 5 bases; nucleotides not matched to a gene: 6. CDR1 and CDR2 from the germline V gene are SNHLY and FYNNEI. For the CDR3, the DNA is TGTGCCAGCATTACCGACAGGGGCAATGAAAAACTGTTTTTT. It is translated as CASITDRGNEKLFF.

The J gene is TRBJ2-7, the V gene TRBV2; 8 bases are a match to TRBD1. Germline V lookup: CDR1 SNHLY, CDR2 FYNNEI. Unmatched junction bases numbered 9, after V lost 8 bases and J lost 0 bases. This CDR3 region has 15 residues. The CDR3 bases are TGTGCCAGCGGTCCCTGGGACAGGCCCTCCTACGAGCAGTACTTC. Translating gives CASGPWDRPSYEQYF.

V gene TRBV21-1 combines with J gene TRBJ2-1; TRBD2 was called by the table and not checked on the DNA. TRBV21-1 is noted as a pseudogene. The CDR3 extends over 17 amino acids. The CDR3 nucleotides read TGTGCCAGCAGAAAAGTCCTCCTAGCGGGAGATTACAATGAGCAGTTCTTC. This translates into CASRKVLLAGDYNEQFF.